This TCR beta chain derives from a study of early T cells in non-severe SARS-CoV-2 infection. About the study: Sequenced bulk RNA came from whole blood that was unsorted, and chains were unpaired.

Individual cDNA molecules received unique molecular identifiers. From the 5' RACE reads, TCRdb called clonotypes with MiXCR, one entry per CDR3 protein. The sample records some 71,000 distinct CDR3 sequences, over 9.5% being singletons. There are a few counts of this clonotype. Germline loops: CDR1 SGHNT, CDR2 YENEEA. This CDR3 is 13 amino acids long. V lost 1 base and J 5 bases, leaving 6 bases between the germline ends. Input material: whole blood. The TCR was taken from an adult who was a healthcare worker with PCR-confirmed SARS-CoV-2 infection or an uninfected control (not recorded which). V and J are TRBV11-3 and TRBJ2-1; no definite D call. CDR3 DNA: TGTGCCAGCAGCTTAGGTGCAAACAATGAGCAGTTCTTC. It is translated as CASSLGANNEQFF. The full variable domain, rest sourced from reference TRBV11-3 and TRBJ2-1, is EAGVVQSPRYKIIEKKQPVAFWCNPISGHNTLYWYLQNLGQGPELLIRYENEEAVDDSQLPKDRFSAERLKGVDSTLKIQPAELGDSAVYLCASSLGANNEQFFGPGTRLTVL.